The 14 T cell receptor beta chains in this list originate from one sample, sequenced in a study of T cell changes during pregnancy in multiple sclerosis (dated by TCRdb to about 2019). To prepare the library, the immunoSEQ multiplex PCR assay was applied. Held by TCRdb, this immuneACCESS table contains in-frame sequences only and omits some clones. Under half of the omission traces to an unresolved V gene where checked; the cause of the rest is unknown. In all, the sample holds 60,000 or so clones, and roughly nine tenths of those were seen once. The top ten constitute around 2.5% of the sample. The source was peripheral blood, collected in the first trimester of pregnancy. The source of these receptors is a female donor with multiple sclerosis, enrolled in a pregnancy study.

The genes are TRBV9 and TRBJ2-4, with D possibly TRBD2 on 6 matching bases. The V gene's germline CDR1 is SGDLS and CDR2 YYNGEE. Trimming removed 0 bases from V and 8 bases from J, with 21 bases in between. The CDR3 covers 17 residues. For the CDR3, the DNA is TGTGCCAGCAGCGTAGATGACGGGGGAGGCCGGTTCGACATTCAGTACTTC. Its protein product is CASSVDDGGGRFDIQYF.

This sequence joins TRBV10-2 and TRBJ1-5, with D possibly matching TRBD1 (6 bases). The V gene's germline CDR1 is WSHSY and CDR2 SAAADI. V was shortened by 8 bases and J by 3 bases, with 14 bases between the two germline ends. CDR3 size: 14 residues. CDR3 in amino acids: CASRRDTNNQPQHF. The CDR3 nucleotides are TGCGCCAGCCGCCGGGACACAAACAATCAGCCCCAGCATTTT.

The rearrangement links TRBV6-5 to TRBJ1-2; D may be TRBD1 (6 bases). The CDR3 extends over 13 amino acids. Germline CDR1 and CDR2: MNHEY and SVGAGI. Trimming pared 5 bases from V and 3 bases from J, leaving 10 bases between. The CDR3 sequence is CASSGGGDYGYTF. Written as DNA, the CDR3 is TGTGCCAGCAGTGGAGGGGGGGACTATGGCTACACCTTC.

The rearrangement joins TRBV7-9 to TRBJ1-2, with 7 bases aligning to TRBD1. V lost 6 bases, J lost 2 bases, and 12 bases stayed unmatched. CDR3 length: 16 amino acids. Germline V lookup: CDR1 SEHNR, CDR2 FQNEAQ (reference sequence). In DNA, the CDR3 is TGTGCCAGCAGACTCCCCCAGGGGGGCTTAAACTATGGCTACACCTTC. Residues: CASRLPQGGLNYGYTF.

V gene TRBV7-2 combines with J gene TRBJ2-1; 10 bases agree with TRBD1. The length of the CDR3 is 15 residues. Germline V CDR1 and CDR2: SGHTA, FQGNSA. With V trimmed by 1 base and J by 9 bases, 6 bases remained unmatched. The CDR3 spells CASSLVTGGFGEQFF. DNA for the CDR3: TGTGCCAGCAGCTTAGTGACAGGGGGCTTCGGTGAGCAGTTCTTC.

This chain joins TRBV5-4 and TRBJ1-1, with TRBD1 matching 8 bases. CDR1 SGHNT and CDR2 YYREEE come from the germline V gene (reference sequence). CDR3 size: 12 residues. Losses at the gene ends were 5 bases for V and 6 bases for J; bases not matched to a gene: 3. In DNA form, the CDR3 reads TGTGCCAGCAGACAGGGGGGGGCTGAAGCTTTCTTT. This codes for CASRQGGAEAFF.

The rearrangement links TRBV6-5 to TRBJ2-1; no clear D gene. The CDR3 consists of 14 residues. Trimming took 4 bases from V and 7 from J, leaving 14 bases between them. Germline V gene sequence: CDR1 MNHEY, CDR2 SVGAGI. The CDR3 here is CASSSGESTNEQFF. CDR3 DNA sequence: TGTGCCAGCAGTTCAGGCGAATCCACTAATGAGCAGTTCTTC.

The V and J genes are TRBV11-2 and TRBJ2-7; D gene unclear. The CDR3 is 11 amino acids. From germline, CDR1 is SGHAT and CDR2 FQNNGV. The V end was cut by 1 base, the J end by 6 bases, with 4 bases between. DNA of the CDR3: TGTGCCAGCAGCTTAGTTCGCGAGCAGTACTTC. Amino acids: CASSLVREQYF. Supplemented by reference TRBV11-2 and TRBJ2-7, the full variable domain reads EAGVAQSPRYKIIEKRQSVAFWCNPISGHATLYWYQQILGQGPKLLIQFQNNGVVDDSQLPKDRFSAERLKGVDSTLKIQPAKLEDSAVYLCASSLVREQYFGPGTRLTVT.

This chain connects TRBV19 to TRBJ2-4; the D gene is possibly TRBD2 (5 bases). The V gene's germline CDR1 is LNHDA and CDR2 SQIVND (reference sequence). Deletions cut 3 bases from V and 4 bases from J, with 16 bases between. The CDR3 is made up of 16 amino acids. CDR3 in amino acids: CASSISGAAMKNIQYF. CDR3 sequence (DNA): TGTGCCAGTAGTATTTCCGGAGCGGCCATGAAAAACATTCAGTACTTC.

The chain employs TRBV7-9 and TRBJ2-3, with a possible D match to TRBD2 (5 bases). Trimming took off 2 bases at V and 6 bases at J, with 18 bases between the two ends. There are 16 residues in the CDR3. Germline V gene lookup returns CDR1 SEHNR and CDR2 FQNEAQ (reference sequence). The CDR3 DNA follows: TGTGCCAGCAGCTTACTTAGCGAACCCTTTACGGATACGCAGTATTTT. Its protein is CASSLLSEPFTDTQYF.

This rearrangement joins TRBV2 to TRBJ2-5; tentative D call: TRBD1 (5 bases). V shed 4 bases and J shed 1 base, with 10 bases lying between them. In germline, CDR1 is SNHLY, CDR2 FYNNEI. The CDR3 is 14 amino acids. The CDR3 spells CASSVDRGQETQYF. CDR3 coding DNA: TGTGCCAGCAGTGTCGATAGGGGCCAAGAGACCCAGTACTTC.

The rearrangement uses TRBV5-6 and TRBJ2-7; TRBD2 is a possible D gene (7 bases). Trimming took 3 bases from V and 4 from J, leaving 17 bases between them. The V gene's germline CDR1 is SGHDT and CDR2 YYEEEE. The CDR3 contains 15 residues. CDR3 bases: TGTGCCAGCAGCTGGGGCCGGGGGGCTGTATACGAGCAGTACTTC. Protein sequence: CASSWGRGAVYEQYF.

The chain carries TRBV5-5 and TRBJ1-3; D is perhaps TRBD1 (5 bases). Trimming removed 4 bases at V and 0 bases at J, with 11 bases between. The CDR3 covers 15 residues. Germline lookup yields CDR1 SGHKS and CDR2 YYEKEE (reference sequence). In nucleotides, the CDR3 is TGTGCCAGCAGCCTATTGACAGTCTCTGGAAACACCATATATTTT. Residues: CASSLLTVSGNTIYF.

The CDR3: CASKTGYLQETQYF. The DNA for the CDR3 is TGTGCCAGCAAGACAGGGTATCTCCAAGAGACCCAGTACTTC. The V and J genes are TRBV7-2 and TRBJ2-5; TRBD1 matches 7 bases. The germline gives CDR1 SGHTA, CDR2 FQGNSA. Unmatched junction bases numbered 6, after V lost 7 bases and J lost 1 base. The CDR3 is made up of 14 amino acids.